Reported below is one T cell receptor (beta chain). Trimming removed 4 bases from V and 6 bases from J; junction bases left unmatched: 12. The CDR3 is 16 residues long. The germline gives CDR1 KGHSH, CDR2 LQKENI. Source study methods: Nucleated cell counts were estimated from reference gene primer amplification. Generated by immunoSEQ multiplex PCR, the TCRdb table keeps only in-frame clones and is missing some. V and J calls and clone size are given by that table; D and trimming were obtained from the DNA. The sample gives about 280,000 clones, less than 85% of which show up once; under 3% is in the top ten. This specimen belongs to a study of blood T cell repertoires in COVID-19.

This sequence joins TRBV18 and TRBJ2-7; 10 bases are a match to TRBD1. The clonotype comes from a woman between 45 and 65 years old who had recovered from COVID-19. The sample was PBMCs or T cells enriched from blood (not recorded which). This CDR3 reads CASSLPSGDRGGEQYF. DNA for the CDR3: TGTGCCAGCTCACTTCCGAGCGGGGACAGGGGAGGCGAGCAGTACTTC. Full variable domain (outside the CDR3, taken from reference TRBV18 and TRBJ2-7): NAGVMQNPRHLVRRRGQEARLRCSPMKGHSHVYWYRQLPEEGLKFMVYLQKENIIDESGMPKERFSAEFPKEGPSILRIQQVVRGDSAAYFCASSLPSGDRGGEQYFGPGTRLTVT.